This entry concerns a single T cell receptor (beta chain). This entry comes from a study of molecular identifiers for immune sequencing clone quantification. One entry per CDR3 protein results from TCRdb running MiXCR on the PCR reads. The sample records approximately 100,000 distinct CDR3 sequences, over 30% being singletons. With 5 bases removed from V and 2 bases from J, the gap between germline ends came to 9 bases. Germline CDR1 is SGHAT and CDR2 is FQNNGV. This CDR3 comprises 14 residues. V usage is TRBV11-2 and J usage is TRBJ2-2; possible D gene TRBD2, 6 bases. The sequenced material came from naive CD8+ T cells from blood, with Jurkat cell RNA spiked in. The subset here: FACS-sorted CD8+CD4-CCR7+CD45RA+ naive T cells. This TCR came from a human donor in good health. Some libraries in this study had Jurkat cell RNA spiked in. CDR3 region: CASSNSGNTGELFF. DNA of the CDR3: TGTGCCAGCAGCAATAGCGGAAACACCGGGGAGCTGTTTTTT.